A selection of T cell receptor beta chains follows, all from one sample in a study of T-cell reconstitution after alpha-beta-depleted transplantation in children. In TCRdb, the PCR reads were re-called with MiXCR into one record per CDR3 protein. Of fewer than 500,000 distinct CDR3 sequences in the sample, around 46% were seen once. The starting material was PBMCs, obtained before TCRalphabeta/CD19-depleted stem cell transplant. All receptors come from a girl aged 2-10 years with aplastic anemia, due to receive a stem cell transplant. Both conserved end residues are part of each CDR3. Fields, in order: CDR3 protein, CDR3 DNA, D gene, J gene, V gene, clone size. A D gene is named only where the DNA matches it firmly. Clone size is shown for a subset of rows, as once, few, many or a class of expanded clone.

CDR3aa: CASSQDSLQSSYEQYF
CDR3nt: TGCGCCAGCAGCCAAGACAGTTTACAGTCCTCCTACGAGCAGTACTTC
d_gene: -
j_gene: TRBJ2-7
v_gene: TRBV4-1
abundance: -

CDR3aa: CASSLTPGGGAGTQYF
CDR3nt: TGTGCCAGCAGCTTAACCCCTGGCGGGGGGGCGGGGACCCAGTACTTC
d_gene: TRBD2
j_gene: TRBJ2-5
v_gene: TRBV7-3
abundance: -

CDR3aa: CSARDGRFATYEQYF
CDR3nt: TGCAGTGCTAGAGATGGGCGCTTCGCCACCTACGAGCAGTACTTC
d_gene: -
j_gene: TRBJ2-7
v_gene: TRBV20-1
abundance: once

CDR3aa: CASSLAGFQETQYF
CDR3nt: TGTGCCAGCAGTTTAGCGGGCTTCCAAGAGACCCAGTACTTC
d_gene: -
j_gene: TRBJ2-5
v_gene: TRBV28
abundance: -

CDR3aa: CASSHRPWSPGQTTRPGETQYF
CDR3nt: TGTGCCAGCAGTCACCGACCGTGGTCCCCCGGGCAGACGACTAGGCCAGGGGAGACCCAGTACTTC
d_gene: -
j_gene: TRBJ2-5
v_gene: TRBV6-4
abundance: many

CDR3aa: CASSESRTGGSYEQYF
CDR3nt: TGCGCCAGCAGTGAGTCTCGGACAGGGGGCTCCTACGAGCAGTACTTC
d_gene: TRBD1
j_gene: TRBJ2-7
v_gene: TRBV10-2
abundance: few

CDR3aa: CASSVTGTAYNEQFF
CDR3nt: TGTGCCAGCAGCGTTACCGGGACGGCTTACAATGAGCAGTTCTTC
d_gene: -
j_gene: TRBJ2-1
v_gene: TRBV5-5
abundance: -

CDR3aa: CSASGGLAGYEQYF
CDR3nt: TGCAGTGCTAGTGGGGGACTAGCTGGCTACGAGCAGTACTTC
d_gene: TRBD2
j_gene: TRBJ2-7
v_gene: TRBV20-1
abundance: -

CDR3aa: CSARESTRGPPSGANVLTF
CDR3nt: TGCAGTGCTAGAGAATCTACGAGGGGACCCCCCTCTGGGGCCAACGTCCTGACTTTC
d_gene: -
j_gene: TRBJ2-6
v_gene: TRBV20-1
abundance: -

CDR3aa: CASSLAILNHIQETQYF
CDR3nt: TGTGCCAGCAGCTTAGCGATATTAAACCATATCCAAGAGACCCAGTACTTC
d_gene: -
j_gene: TRBJ2-5
v_gene: TRBV7-2
abundance: once

CDR3aa: CASSLGPGSQDTQYF
CDR3nt: TGCGCCAGCAGCTTGGGCCCGGGGTCTCAAGATACGCAGTATTTT
d_gene: -
j_gene: TRBJ2-3
v_gene: TRBV5-1
abundance: -

CDR3aa: CASSRNRGEQFF
CDR3nt: TGCGCCAGCAGCAGAAACAGGGGGGAGCAGTTCTTC
d_gene: TRBD1
j_gene: TRBJ2-1
v_gene: TRBV5-1
abundance: -

CDR3aa: CASSYQSYNEQFF
CDR3nt: TGTGCCAGCAGCTATCAATCGTACAATGAGCAGTTCTTC
d_gene: -
j_gene: TRBJ2-1
v_gene: TRBV7-2
abundance: many

CDR3aa: CASSPGSSTDTQYF
CDR3nt: TGTGCCAGCTCACCGGGCTCCTCCACAGATACGCAGTATTTT
d_gene: -
j_gene: TRBJ2-3
v_gene: TRBV18
abundance: few

CDR3aa: CASSQEDSGDWETQYF
CDR3nt: TGTGCCAGCAGCCAAGAGGATAGCGGGGATTGGGAGACCCAGTACTTC
d_gene: TRBD2
j_gene: TRBJ2-5
v_gene: TRBV3-1
abundance: few

CDR3aa: CSLGSTPYEQYF
CDR3nt: TGCAGCCTAGGGTCGACCCCCTACGAGCAGTACTTC
d_gene: -
j_gene: TRBJ2-7
v_gene: TRBV20-1
abundance: -

CDR3aa: CASSIETRDNEQFF
CDR3nt: TGTGCCAGTAGTATAGAAACCCGCGACAATGAGCAGTTCTTC
d_gene: -
j_gene: TRBJ2-1
v_gene: TRBV19
abundance: -

CDR3aa: CASRLSGREADTQYF
CDR3nt: TGTGCCAGCAGACTCAGCGGGAGGGAGGCAGATACGCAGTATTTT
d_gene: TRBD2
j_gene: TRBJ2-3
v_gene: TRBV7-9
abundance: -

CDR3aa: CASSSGFYQPQHF
CDR3nt: TGTGCCAGCAGCTCTGGTTTTTATCAGCCCCAGCATTTT
d_gene: -
j_gene: TRBJ1-5
v_gene: TRBV7-2
abundance: -

CDR3aa: CASSLAATGVSYEQYF
CDR3nt: TGCGCCAGCAGCTTGGCCGCCACAGGGGTCTCCTACGAGCAGTACTTC
d_gene: TRBD1
j_gene: TRBJ2-7
v_gene: TRBV5-1
abundance: few

CDR3aa: CASSNRQGVSGELFF
CDR3nt: TGCGCCAGCAGCAACAGACAGGGGGTGTCCGGGGAGCTGTTTTTT
d_gene: TRBD1
j_gene: TRBJ2-2
v_gene: TRBV5-1
abundance: -

CDR3aa: CSARDPGLLNTEAFF
CDR3nt: TGCAGTGCTAGAGACCCGGGACTGCTGAACACTGAAGCTTTCTTT
d_gene: -
j_gene: TRBJ1-1
v_gene: TRBV20-1
abundance: few

CDR3aa: CASSPIGVSGNEQYF
CDR3nt: TGTGCCAGTAGTCCCATAGGAGTGTCGGGGAACGAGCAGTACTTC
d_gene: -
j_gene: TRBJ2-7
v_gene: TRBV19
abundance: few

CDR3aa: CASKIYGRALSEQYF
CDR3nt: TGTGCCAGCAAAATTTACGGGAGGGCCTTAAGCGAGCAGTACTTC
d_gene: TRBD2
j_gene: TRBJ2-7
v_gene: TRBV28
abundance: -

CDR3aa: CASSTRTSGSASTDTQYF
CDR3nt: TGTGCCAGCAGTACTCGGACTAGCGGGAGCGCTAGCACAGATACGCAGTATTTT
d_gene: TRBD2
j_gene: TRBJ2-3
v_gene: TRBV28
abundance: -

CDR3aa: CAISERQGSTGELFF
CDR3nt: TGTGCCATCAGTGAGAGGCAGGGCAGCACCGGGGAGCTGTTTTTT
d_gene: -
j_gene: TRBJ2-2
v_gene: TRBV10-3
abundance: -

CDR3aa: CSARDPESSYNEQFF
CDR3nt: TGCAGTGCTAGAGATCCGGAGAGCTCCTACAATGAGCAGTTCTTC
d_gene: -
j_gene: TRBJ2-1
v_gene: TRBV20-1
abundance: -

CDR3aa: CASQMIAGTDTQYF
CDR3nt: TGTGCCAGCCAGATGATAGCCGGCACAGATACGCAGTATTTT
d_gene: -
j_gene: TRBJ2-3
v_gene: TRBV2
abundance: few

CDR3aa: CASSFLSPGSSYEQYF
CDR3nt: TGTGCCAGCAGTTTTCTCTCCCCGGGTAGTTCCTACGAGCAGTACTTC
d_gene: -
j_gene: TRBJ2-7
v_gene: TRBV28
abundance: -

CDR3aa: CASSGTGLATNEKLFF
CDR3nt: TGTGCCAGCAGTGGGACAGGCCTTGCAACTAATGAAAAACTGTTTTTT
d_gene: TRBD1
j_gene: TRBJ1-4
v_gene: TRBV2
abundance: few

CDR3aa: CASSQASRRASDTQYF
CDR3nt: TGCGCCAGCAGCCAAGCTAGCAGGAGGGCATCGGATACGCAGTATTTT
d_gene: -
j_gene: TRBJ2-3
v_gene: TRBV4-1
abundance: -

CDR3aa: CASRPTGSYQPQHF
CDR3nt: TGTGCCAGCAGGCCTACAGGAAGCTATCAGCCCCAGCATTTT
d_gene: -
j_gene: TRBJ1-5
v_gene: TRBV12-3/TRBV12-4
abundance: many

CDR3aa: CASSLAFPSYNEQFF
CDR3nt: TGTGCCAGCAGCTTAGCGTTTCCTTCCTACAATGAGCAGTTCTTC
d_gene: -
j_gene: TRBJ2-1
v_gene: TRBV7-2
abundance: many

CDR3aa: CASSQDPQGFQPQHF
CDR3nt: TGCGCCAGCAGCCAAGACCCACAGGGATTTCAGCCCCAGCATTTT
d_gene: -
j_gene: TRBJ1-5
v_gene: TRBV4-1
abundance: few

CDR3aa: CASSLETSHNEQFF
CDR3nt: TGTGCCAGCAGCTTAGAGACAAGTCACAATGAGCAGTTCTTC
d_gene: -
j_gene: TRBJ2-1
v_gene: TRBV7-6
abundance: -